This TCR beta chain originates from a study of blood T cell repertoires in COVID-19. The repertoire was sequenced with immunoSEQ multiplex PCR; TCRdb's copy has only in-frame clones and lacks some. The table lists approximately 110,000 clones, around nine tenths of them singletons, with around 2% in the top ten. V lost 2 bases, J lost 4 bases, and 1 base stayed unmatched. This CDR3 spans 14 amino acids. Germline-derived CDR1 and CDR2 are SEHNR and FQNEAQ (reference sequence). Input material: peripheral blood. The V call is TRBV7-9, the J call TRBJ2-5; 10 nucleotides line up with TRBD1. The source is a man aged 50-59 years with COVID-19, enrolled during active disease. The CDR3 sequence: CASSLRDRGETQYF. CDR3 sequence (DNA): TGTGCCAGCAGCTTACGGGACAGGGGAGAGACCCAGTACTTC.